What follows are 13 T cell receptor beta chains derived from one specimen sequenced in a study of T cells after yellow fever vaccination. Using its own MiXCR run on the 5' RACE reads, TCRdb lists one record per CDR3 protein. Among 350,000 to 550,000 distinct CDR3 sequences listed, over 15% were seen once. Specimen: PBMCs, collected before the yellow fever booster vaccination. These TCRs come from a man aged 18-30 years who received the YFV17D yellow fever vaccine.

There are a few counts of this clonotype. V and J are TRBV7-3 and TRBJ2-1; D is unclear. V lost 4 bases and J lost 0, with 10 bases in between. Germline lookup yields CDR1 SGHTA and CDR2 FQGTGA. The CDR3 totals 15 residues. The CDR3 loop is CASSSYHSSYNEQFF. The CDR3 DNA follows: TGTGCCAGCAGCTCCTACCACAGCTCCTACAATGAGCAGTTCTTC.

This chain links TRBV7-9 with TRBJ1-1, with 7 bases lining up with TRBD1. With 5 bases clipped from V and 1 base from J, the junction kept 10 bases outside the gene matches. The V gene's germline CDR1 is SEHNR and CDR2 FQNEAQ (reference sequence). The CDR3 consists of 16 residues. The CDR3 nucleotides are TGTGCCAGCAGCCGAAGTCTGGGACAGAGGAACACTGAAGCTTTCTTT. It yields the protein CASSRSLGQRNTEAFF.

This clonotype has only a few counts. The chain links TRBV12-3 or TRBV12-4 to TRBJ1-2; 10 nucleotides agree with TRBD1. The V and J ends lost 3 bases and 8 bases, in that order; junction bases with no gene match: 6. The CDR3 extends over 14 amino acids. In DNA form, the CDR3 reads TGTGCCAGCAGTTTTCCGGGACAGGGGACGGGCTACACCTTC. Translating gives CASSFPGQGTGYTF.

The V gene is TRBV4-3, the J gene TRBJ2-3; D is possibly TRBD2 (5 bases). The CDR3 is 14 amino acids. Germline values: CDR1 LGHNA, CDR2 YSLEER. The V end was cut by 4 bases, the J end by 10 bases, with 18 bases between. The DNA of the CDR3 is TGCGCCAGCAGCCGCGGACTGGCCCCTGGCTCGCAGTATTTT. Translating gives CASSRGLAPGSQYF.

The rearrangement links TRBV7-2 to TRBJ2-2; 10 bases are a match to TRBD1. This CDR3 spans 15 amino acids. The ends lost 4 bases at V and 5 bases at J; junction bases unmatched: 4. Per the germline V gene, CDR1 is SGHTA and CDR2 is FQGNSA. The CDR3 spells CASSSRTGGTGELFF. DNA of the CDR3: TGTGCCAGCAGCTCTCGGACAGGGGGGACCGGGGAGCTGTTTTTT.

V usage is TRBV7-2 and J usage is TRBJ1-2; the match to TRBD1 covers 9 bases. Germline V CDR1 and CDR2: SGHTA, FQGNSA. V shed 4 bases, J shed 7 bases, and the junction held 16 bases outside the gene matches. The CDR3 covers 17 residues. The CDR3 region is CASSWRDGTGYLSGYTF. CDR3 DNA: TGTGCCAGCAGCTGGAGAGACGGGACAGGGTACCTCTCTGGCTACACCTTC.

This clonotype was picked up a small number of times. The gene calls are TRBV6-5 and TRBJ1-2; TRBD1 agrees at 7 bases. CDR1 MNHEY and CDR2 SVGAGI come from the germline V gene. This CDR3 has 14 residues. V dropped 5 bases and J dropped 6; count of bases not matched to a gene: 9. DNA for the CDR3: TGTGCCAGCAGTAGTTTTGACAGGGCGAATGGCTACACCTTC. Translation: CASSSFDRANGYTF.

The chain employs TRBV4-1 and TRBJ1-5; D is undetermined. There are 14 residues in the CDR3. Germline V gene lookup returns CDR1 MGHRA and CDR2 YSYEKL. V lost 1 base to trimming and J lost 1 base, with 5 bases between them. CDR3 DNA sequence: TGCGCCAGCAGCCAAGTTAGGAGCAATCAGCCCCAGCATTTT. Its protein is CASSQVRSNQPQHF.

This clonotype showed up just a few times. The rearrangement links TRBV12-5 to TRBJ2-5; D ambiguous. Trimming removed 4 bases from V and 0 bases from J, with 6 bases in between. In germline, CDR1 is LGHNT, CDR2 FRNRAP. The CDR3 length is 13 residues. CDR3 protein: CASGSAYQETQYF. CDR3 in DNA: TGTGCTAGTGGTTCGGCCTACCAAGAGACCCAGTACTTC.

This clonotype came up many times. V usage is TRBV10-3 and J usage is TRBJ2-1; D is ambiguous. Germline assignment: CDR1 ENHRY and CDR2 SYGVKD. This CDR3 has 12 amino acids. With 8 bases removed from V and 9 bases from J, the gap between germline ends came to 14 bases. The CDR3 loop reads CAIEGLGREQFF. The CDR3 DNA follows: TGTGCCATCGAAGGCCTCGGGCGTGAGCAGTTCTTC.

This clonotype appeared a few times. The chain couples TRBV7-2 to TRBJ2-2, with no clear D. From germline, CDR1 is SGHTA and CDR2 FQGNSA. The CDR3 spans 17 residues. V lost 0 bases to trimming and J lost 5 bases, with 16 bases between them. Written as DNA, the CDR3 is TGTGCCAGCAGCTTAGCGCGGAGATTCTCTGGAACCGGGGAGCTGTTTTTT. This gives the protein CASSLARRFSGTGELFF.

Note on this clonotype: A much larger clone differs by one base, so this may be a read error. The DNA for the CDR3 is TGTGCCTGCAGTTACTCGGGACAGCTCTATAATTCACCCCTCCACTTT. Translation: CACSYSGQLYNSPLHF. This chain joins TRBV6-5 and TRBJ1-6; 7 bases map to TRBD1. This CDR3 has 16 amino acids. The germline V gene encodes CDR1 MNHEY and CDR2 SVGAGI.

This chain joins TRBV10-3 and TRBJ1-6; D might be TRBD1 (6 bases). Trimming pared 2 bases from V and 9 bases from J, leaving 20 bases between. Germline V gives CDR1 ENHRY, CDR2 SYGVKD. The CDR3 contains 17 residues. DNA for the CDR3: TGTGCCATCAGTGAGAAGATGGGACAAGGGTTGAGTTCACCCCTCCACTTT. Translated: CAISEKMGQGLSSPLHF.